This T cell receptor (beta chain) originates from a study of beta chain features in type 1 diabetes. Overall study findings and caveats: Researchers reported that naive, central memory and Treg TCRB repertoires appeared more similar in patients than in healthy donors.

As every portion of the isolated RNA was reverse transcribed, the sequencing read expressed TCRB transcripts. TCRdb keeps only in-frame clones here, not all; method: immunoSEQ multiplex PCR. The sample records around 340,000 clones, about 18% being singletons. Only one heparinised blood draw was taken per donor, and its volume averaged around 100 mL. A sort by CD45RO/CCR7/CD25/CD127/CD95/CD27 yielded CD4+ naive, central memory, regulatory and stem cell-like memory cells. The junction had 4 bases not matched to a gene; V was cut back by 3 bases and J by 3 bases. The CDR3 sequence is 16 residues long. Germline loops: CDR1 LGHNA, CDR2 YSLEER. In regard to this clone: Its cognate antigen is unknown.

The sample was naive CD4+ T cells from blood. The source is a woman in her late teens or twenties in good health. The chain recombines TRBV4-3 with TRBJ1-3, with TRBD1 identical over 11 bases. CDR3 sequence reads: CASSQQDRGLGNTIYF. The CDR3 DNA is TGCGCCAGCAGCCAGCAGGACAGGGGGCTTGGAAACACCATATATTTT.